These 26 T cell receptor beta chains originate from one sample sequenced in a study of tumor and adjacent non-tumor tissue in lung cancer. The template was RNA from unsorted bulk tissue. This non-tumor lung sample came from over 3 cm beyond the tumor edge. A modified ARM-PCR protocol with three rounds of nested PCR amplified TCRbeta. TCRdb re-analysed the multiplex PCR reads in MiXCR, keeping a single row per CDR3 protein. The table includes 47,000 or so distinct CDR3 sequences, about two thirds detected once. The sequencing input was distant non-tumor lung tissue. The source of these receptors is a woman between 70 and 85 years old with non-small cell lung cancer.

Comment on this clonotype: Sequence at one end of the junction differs from germline and may be a read error. The V and J genes are TRBV5-1 and TRBJ1-1, with a possible D match to TRBD1 (6 bases). Germline CDR1 is SGHRS and CDR2 is YFSETQ. This CDR3 spans 14 amino acids. Here the CDR3 reads CANSIAGEYTEAFF. The CDR3 DNA follows: TGCGCCAACAGCATAGCAGGGGAGTACACTGAAGCTTTCTTT. Together with reference TRBV5-1 and TRBJ1-1, the CDR3 gives the full variable domain: KAGVTQTPRYLIKTRGQQVTLSCSPISGHRSVSWYQQTPGQGLQFLFEYFSETQRNKGNFPGRFSGRQFSNSRSEMNVSTLELGDSALYLCANSIAGEYTEAFFGQGTRLTVV.

This clonotype was counted many times. This chain uses TRBV21-1 with TRBJ1-2; the DNA was not used to check the table's D call, TRBD1. TRBV21-1 counts as a pseudogene. CDR3 length: 14 amino acids. The CDR3 sequence is CASSKFSGDKGYTF. In DNA, the CDR3 is TGTGCCAGCAGCAAATTTTCAGGGGATAAAGGCTACACCTTC.

On this clonotype: A read error may produce the germline difference seen at one junction end. The genes are TRBV5-1 and TRBJ2-7; D is tentatively TRBD1 or TRBD2 (6 bases each). The germline V gene encodes CDR1 SGHRS and CDR2 YFSETQ. CDR3 size: 15 residues. CDR3 in DNA: TGCGCCATCAGCTTGGAAATGGGGGGCACCTACGAGCAGTACTTC. Its protein product is CAISLEMGGTYEQYF.

For this clonotype: Mismatch with germline at one junction end may stem from a read error. The chain joins TRBV5-1 to TRBJ1-1; no firm D call. The CDR3 has 12 residues. CDR1 and CDR2 (germline): SGHRS, YFSETQ. The CDR3 spells CASSLVVGETYF. CDR3 nucleotide sequence: TGCGCCAGCAGCTTGGTGGTGGGTGAAACTTACTTT.

In this sample, this clonotype turned up a few times. The CDR3 end shows no conserved phenylalanine or tryptophan, and so a read error is likely. V usage is TRBV20-1 and J usage is TRBJ2-2, with a possible D match to TRBD2 (5 bases). The CDR3 is 12 amino acids. Germline CDR1 is DFQATT and CDR2 is SNEGSKA (reference sequence). Trimming pared 3 bases from V and 3 bases from J, leaving 5 bases between. The CDR3 sequence: CSARGDTGELFS. CDR3 nucleotides: TGCAGTGCTAGGGGAGACACCGGGGAGCTGTTTTCT.

Concerning this clonotype: A clone one base away is much larger, so this may be a read error. The rearrangement uses TRBV30 and TRBJ2-3, with no clear D. The V and J ends lost 3 bases and 5 bases respectively, with 15 bases between them. CDR3 length: 14 amino acids. Looked up from germline, CDR1 is GTSNPN and CDR2 is SVGIG (reference sequence). The CDR3 loop reads CAWSEARHIDTQYF. DNA for the CDR3: TGTGCCTGGAGCGAGGCAAGACACATAGATACGCAGTATTTT.

Turning to this clonotype: One base away lies a much larger clone, so this may be a sequencing read error. V gene TRBV11-2 combines with J gene TRBJ1-4, with D possibly TRBD1 on 5 matching bases. The CDR3 is 15 amino acids. Germline CDR1 and CDR2: SGHAT and FQNNGV. Trimming took off 1 base at V and 6 bases at J, with 12 bases between the two ends. CDR3 in amino acids: CASSLGTRIDEKLFF. The CDR3 DNA is TGTGCCAGCAGCTTAGGGACAAGGATAGATGAAAAACTGTTTTTT.

Comment on this clonotype: Sequence at one end of the junction differs from germline and may be a read error. V usage is TRBV5-4 and J usage is TRBJ2-1; D is undetermined. The germline V gene encodes CDR1 SGHNT and CDR2 YYREEE (reference sequence). CDR3 size: 11 residues. DNA of the CDR3: TGTGCTAGCAGGTTGGTCAGTGAGCAGTTCTTC. Translated: CASRLVSEQFF.

In the case of this clonotype: At one end the junction does not follow the germline gene, possibly because of a read error. The genes are TRBV5-4 and TRBJ2-3; D gene uncertain. The CDR3 consists of 15 residues. Germline loops: CDR1 SGHNT, CDR2 YYREEE (reference sequence). As DNA, the CDR3 is TGTGCCAGCAGCTTGAAGGGTCGTATCGCGGATACACAGTATTTT. This translates into CASSLKGRIADTQYF.

Concerning this clonotype: At one boundary the junction diverges from the germline segment, which might be a read error. The CDR3 spells CASSDRQGAYKQYF. The CDR3 DNA sequence: TGTGCTAGCAGTGACCGACAGGGCGCCTACAAGCAGTACTTC. V gene TRBV6-1 combines with J gene TRBJ2-7; TRBD1 agrees at 7 bases. From germline, CDR1 is MNHNS and CDR2 SASEGT. The CDR3 runs 14 residues.

This clonotype was seen many times. The V call is TRBV28, the J call TRBJ1-1, with no clear D. Trimming cost V 7 bases and J 7 bases, with 13 bases left between them. Germline V gene sequence: CDR1 MDHEN, CDR2 SYDVKM. This CDR3 spans 12 amino acids. The CDR3 nucleotides are TGTGCCAGCAATGGGAGGACGGTTGAAGCTTTCTTT. Encoded protein: CASNGRTVEAFF. Full variable domain (outside the CDR3, taken from reference TRBV28 and TRBJ1-1): DVKVTQSSRYLVKRTGEKVFLECVQDMDHENMFWYRQDPGLGLRLIYFSYDVKMKEKGDIPEGYSVSREKKERFSLILESASTNQTSMYLCASNGRTVEAFFGQGTRLTVV.

This clonotype was observed at least ten times. Here the CDR3 DNA reads TGCAGTACCCAGCGGGAGGGCCTTCAAGAGACCCAGTACTTC. Amino acids: CSTQREGLQETQYF. V gene TRBV20-1 combines with J gene TRBJ2-5; 10 bases map to TRBD2. The germline CDR1 and CDR2 sequences are DFQATT and SNEGSKA (reference sequence). The V segment lost 8 bases and the J segment 2 bases; nucleotides outside the gene matches: 8. The CDR3 is 14 amino acids.

This clonotype appeared a few times. A much larger clone differs by one base, so this may be a read error. The V call is TRBV10-3, the J call TRBJ2-5, with D perhaps assigned TRBD1 or TRBD2 (5 bases each). Looked up from germline, CDR1 is ENHRY and CDR2 is SYGVKD. The CDR3 consists of 20 residues. CDR3 bases: TGTACCATCAGTGACGTGTCCGGGCGTTCGGGTCGGGGCAGCCAAGAGACCCAGTACTTC. This translates into CTISDVSGRSGRGSQETQYF.

This clonotype appeared a single time. With a much larger clone just one base away, this may be a read error. This chain joins TRBV28 and TRBJ2-7, with D tentatively TRBD2 (6 bases). The V gene lost 5 bases and the J gene lost 7 bases, with 15 bases spanning the gap. CDR1 and CDR2 (germline): MDHEN, SYDVKM. This CDR3 region has 13 residues. This CDR3 reads CASSPPGVCEQYF. Written as DNA, the CDR3 is TGTGCCAGCAGTCCCCCGGGGGTATGTGAGCAGTACTTC. The full variable domain, in which reference TRBV28 and TRBJ2-7 provide the parts outside the CDR3, is DVKVTQSSRYLVKRTGEKVFLECVQDMDHENMFWYRQDPGLGLRLIYFSYDVKMKEKGDIPEGYSVSREKKERFSLILESASTNQTSMYLCASSPPGVCEQYFGPGTRLTVT.

The chain couples TRBV6-1 to TRBJ1-5; D remains unclear. Looked up from germline, CDR1 is MNHNS and CDR2 is SASEGT. This CDR3 is 11 amino acids long. V lost 10 bases to trimming and J lost 10 bases, with 14 bases between them. CDR3 DNA sequence: TGTGCCAACAATGATTACCTACCCCAGCATTTT. The encoded protein is CANNDYLPQHF.

V gene TRBV29-1 combines with J gene TRBJ2-7; D may be TRBD1 or TRBD2 (6 bases each). Germline V lookup: CDR1 SQVTM, CDR2 ANQGSEA. The CDR3 totals 16 residues. The CDR3 spells CSAKRLWEDSSYEQYF. CDR3 in DNA: TGCAGTGCAAAGAGGTTGTGGGAGGACAGCTCCTACGAGCAGTACTTC.

In this sample, this clonotype turned up a few times. This chain uses TRBV28 with TRBJ2-7, with D tentatively TRBD1 (6 bases). The CDR3 spans 14 residues. The germline V gene encodes CDR1 MDHEN and CDR2 SYDVKM. The CDR3 DNA sequence: TGTGTCACCAGAAAGTATAGGGGGAGCTACGAGCAGTACTTC. This gives the protein CVTRKYRGSYEQYF.

V usage is TRBV10-2 and J usage is TRBJ1-4, with TRBD1 as a possible D gene (5 bases). The CDR3 consists of 13 residues. CDR1 is WSHSY, CDR2 SAAADI, per germline. The germline V and J ends were trimmed by 7 bases and 4 bases, with 10 bases remaining between them. Written as DNA, the CDR3 is TGCGCCAGCACGGGGCATATTAATGAAAAACTGTTTTTT. It specifies CASTGHINEKLFF.

This clonotype showed up just a few times. This chain links TRBV11-2 with TRBJ2-7, with 7 bases matching TRBD1. This CDR3 region has 14 residues. V lost 2 bases to trimming and J lost 6 bases; unmatched junction nucleotides: 7. Germline values: CDR1 SGHAT, CDR2 FQNNGV. The chain's CDR3 is CASSLSTGTAEQYF. Written as DNA, the CDR3 is TGTGCCAGCAGCTTATCCACCGGGACAGCCGAGCAGTACTTC.

With respect to this clonotype: A read error may account for a junction end that differs from germline. The rearrangement joins TRBV12-5 to TRBJ2-3, with D perhaps assigned TRBD1 or TRBD2 (7 bases each). This CDR3 has 13 residues. Per the germline V gene, CDR1 is LGHNT and CDR2 is FRNRAP. This chain's CDR3 is CVSGLGGTDTQYF. Written as DNA, the CDR3 is TGTGTTAGTGGTTTGGGGGGGACAGATACTCAGTATTTT.

This clonotype turned up a few times. The chain joins TRBV20-1 to TRBJ1-4; no reliable D call. V lost 0 bases and J lost 3, with 11 bases in between. Germline assignment: CDR1 DFQATT and CDR2 SNEGSKA (reference sequence). The CDR3 spans 15 residues. CDR3: CSARDPGVANEKLFF. The CDR3 DNA reads TGCAGTGCTAGAGATCCTGGTGTAGCTAATGAAAAACTGTTTTTT.

The chain links TRBV4-2 to TRBJ2-7; D might be TRBD2 (5 bases). V was pared by 1 base and J by 0 bases, with 31 bases between. The CDR3 is 22 residues long. CDR1 is LGHNA and CDR2 is YNFKEQ in the germline V gene. The DNA of the CDR3 is TGTGCCAGCAGCCAAGCTTTCATCAGATTACTAACGGGATTACCGAACTCCTACGAGCAGTACTTC. Translating gives CASSQAFIRLLTGLPNSYEQYF.

This clonotype has a handful of counts. The chain uses TRBV14 and TRBJ1-1; D may be TRBD1 (6 bases). The CDR3 loop spans 16 amino acids. The V and J ends lost 1 base and 0 bases respectively, with 12 bases between them. From germline, CDR1 is SGHDN and CDR2 FVKESK. As DNA, the CDR3 is TGTGCCAGCAGCCAAGGTTCTAAGGGGGTGAACACTGAAGCTTTCTTT. This encodes CASSQGSKGVNTEAFF.

This clonotype occurred once. A read error may produce the germline difference seen at one junction end. The genes are TRBV11-1 and TRBJ1-1; D is undetermined. The CDR3 is made up of 12 amino acids. Germline CDR1 SGHAT, CDR2 FQDESV (reference sequence). CDR3 in amino acids: CAISFEGTEAFF. The CDR3 DNA reads as TGTGCCATCAGCTTTGAGGGTACTGAAGCCTTCTTT.

Comment on this clonotype: At one end, the junction sequence differs from germline, possibly due to a read error. This chain links TRBV6-1 with TRBJ2-1; 7 positions agree with TRBD2. This CDR3 has 13 residues. Germline lookup yields CDR1 MNHNS and CDR2 SASEGT. The CDR3 DNA follows: TGTGCCGTTCTAGCGGAAGGATACAATGATCAGTTCTTC. As protein: CAVLAEGYNDQFF.

A word on this clonotype: The CDR3 carries no conserved terminal phenylalanine or tryptophan, so it likely arises from a read error. It is unclear where the CDR3 begins or ends on the DNA, so no DNA is shown, and the CDR3 is as TCRdb lists it. The chain is built from TRBV12-3 or TRBV12-4 and TRBJ2-1; the table calls TRBD1, which could not be checked here. With termini counted, the CDR3 has 11 amino acids. The CDR3 spells CASSSRGGAFV.